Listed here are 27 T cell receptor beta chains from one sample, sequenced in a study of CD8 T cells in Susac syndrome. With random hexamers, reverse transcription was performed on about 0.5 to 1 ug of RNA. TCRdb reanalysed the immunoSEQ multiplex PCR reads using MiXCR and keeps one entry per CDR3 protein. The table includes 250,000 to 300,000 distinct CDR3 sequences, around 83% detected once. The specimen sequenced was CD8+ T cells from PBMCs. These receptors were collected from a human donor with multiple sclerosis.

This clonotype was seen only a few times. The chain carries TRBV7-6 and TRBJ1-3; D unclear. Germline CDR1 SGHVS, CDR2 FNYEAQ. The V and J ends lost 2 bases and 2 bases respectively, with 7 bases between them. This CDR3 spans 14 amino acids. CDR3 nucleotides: TGTGCCAGCAGCTTAAATAGGGCTGGAAACACCATATATTTT. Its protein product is CASSLNRAGNTIYF. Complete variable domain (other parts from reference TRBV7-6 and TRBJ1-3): GAGVSQSPRYKVTKRGQDVALRCDPISGHVSLYWYRQALGQGPEFLTYFNYEAQQDKSGLPNDRFSAERPEGSISTLTIQRTEQRDSAMYRCASSLNRAGNTIYFGEGSWLTVV.

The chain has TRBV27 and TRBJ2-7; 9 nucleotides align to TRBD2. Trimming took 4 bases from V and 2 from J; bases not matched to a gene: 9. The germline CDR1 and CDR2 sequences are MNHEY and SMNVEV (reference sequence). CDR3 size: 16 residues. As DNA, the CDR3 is TGTGCCAGCAGTTCCTCTAGCGGGGATAAAGCCTACGAGCAGTACTTC. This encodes CASSSSSGDKAYEQYF.

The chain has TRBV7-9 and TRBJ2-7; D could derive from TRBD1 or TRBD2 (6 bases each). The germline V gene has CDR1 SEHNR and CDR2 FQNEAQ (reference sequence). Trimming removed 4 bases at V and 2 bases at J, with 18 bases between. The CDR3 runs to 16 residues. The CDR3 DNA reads TGTGCCAGCAGCTCGGCCCGTGGAGGGGGGACCTACGAGCAGTACTTC. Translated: CASSSARGGGTYEQYF.

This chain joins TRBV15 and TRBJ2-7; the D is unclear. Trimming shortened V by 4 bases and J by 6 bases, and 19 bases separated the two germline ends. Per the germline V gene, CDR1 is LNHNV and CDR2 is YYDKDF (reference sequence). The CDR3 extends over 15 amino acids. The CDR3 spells CATSILTGNTSEQYF. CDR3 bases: TGTGCCACCAGCATCTTGACTGGGAACACCTCCGAGCAGTACTTC.

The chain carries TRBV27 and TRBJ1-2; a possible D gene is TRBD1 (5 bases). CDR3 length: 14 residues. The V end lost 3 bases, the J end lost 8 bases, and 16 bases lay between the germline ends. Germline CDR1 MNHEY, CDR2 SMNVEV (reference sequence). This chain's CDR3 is CASSFGGASDGYTF. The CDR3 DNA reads TGTGCCAGCAGTTTTGGAGGGGCCAGCGACGGCTACACCTTC.

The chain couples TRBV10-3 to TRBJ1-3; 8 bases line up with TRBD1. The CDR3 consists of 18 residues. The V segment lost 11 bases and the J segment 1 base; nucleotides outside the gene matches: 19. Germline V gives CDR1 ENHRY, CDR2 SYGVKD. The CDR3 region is CASQGASAEIQSGNTIYF. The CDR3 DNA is TGTGCCTCCCAGGGGGCGTCGGCAGAAATTCAATCTGGAAACACCATATATTTT.

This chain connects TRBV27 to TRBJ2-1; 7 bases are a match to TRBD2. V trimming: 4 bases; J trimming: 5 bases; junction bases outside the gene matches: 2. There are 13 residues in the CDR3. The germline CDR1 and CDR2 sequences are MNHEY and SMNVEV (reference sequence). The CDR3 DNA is TGTGCCAGCAGTTACGGGACTAACAATGAGCAGTTCTTC. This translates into CASSYGTNNEQFF.

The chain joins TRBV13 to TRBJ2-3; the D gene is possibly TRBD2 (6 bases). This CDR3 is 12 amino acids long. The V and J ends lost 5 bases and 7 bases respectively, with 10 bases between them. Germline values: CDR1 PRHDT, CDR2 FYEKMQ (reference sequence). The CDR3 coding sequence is TGTGCCAGCAGCAAGGACTATTATACGCAGTATTTT. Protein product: CASSKDYYTQYF. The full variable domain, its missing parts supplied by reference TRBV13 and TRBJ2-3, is AAGVIQSPRHLIKEKRETATLKCYPIPRHDTVYWYQQGPGQDPQFLISFYEKMQSDKGSIPDRFSAQQFSDYHSELNMSSLELGDSALYFCASSKDYYTQYFGPGTRLTVL.

As DNA, the CDR3 is TGCGCCAGCAGCCCCCAAACCGGGGAGCTGTTTTTT. Translated: CASSPQTGELFF. The V gene is TRBV10-1, the J gene TRBJ2-2; D unclear. The CDR3 totals 12 residues. Germline V lookup: CDR1 WNHNN, CDR2 SYGVQD (reference sequence). V was clipped by 6 bases and J by 5 bases, with 7 bases between them.

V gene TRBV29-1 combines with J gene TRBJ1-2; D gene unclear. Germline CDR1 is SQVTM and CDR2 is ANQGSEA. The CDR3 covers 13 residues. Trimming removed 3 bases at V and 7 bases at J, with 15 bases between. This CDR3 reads CSVDLHPLGGYTF. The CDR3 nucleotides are TGCAGCGTTGATTTGCATCCCCTGGGTGGCTACACCTTC.

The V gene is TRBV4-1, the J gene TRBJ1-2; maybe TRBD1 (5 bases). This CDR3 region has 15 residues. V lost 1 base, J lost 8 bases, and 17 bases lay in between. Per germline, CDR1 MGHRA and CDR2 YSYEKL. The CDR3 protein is CASSQGGSGLWGYTF. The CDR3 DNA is TGCGCCAGCAGCCAAGGAGGGTCGGGGCTCTGGGGCTACACCTTC.

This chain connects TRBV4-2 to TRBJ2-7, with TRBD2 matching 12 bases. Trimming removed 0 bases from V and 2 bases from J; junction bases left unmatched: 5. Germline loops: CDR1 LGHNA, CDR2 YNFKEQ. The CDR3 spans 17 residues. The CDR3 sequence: CASSQDLAGGGTYEQYF. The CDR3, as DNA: TGTGCCAGCAGCCAAGATCTAGCGGGAGGGGGAACCTACGAGCAGTACTTC.

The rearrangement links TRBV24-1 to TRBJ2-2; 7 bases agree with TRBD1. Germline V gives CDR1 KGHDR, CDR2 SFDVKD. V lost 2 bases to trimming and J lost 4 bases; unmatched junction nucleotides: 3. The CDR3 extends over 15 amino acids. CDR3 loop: CATSDWDSLTGELFF. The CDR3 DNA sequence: TGTGCCACCAGTGATTGGGACAGTCTCACCGGGGAGCTGTTTTTT.

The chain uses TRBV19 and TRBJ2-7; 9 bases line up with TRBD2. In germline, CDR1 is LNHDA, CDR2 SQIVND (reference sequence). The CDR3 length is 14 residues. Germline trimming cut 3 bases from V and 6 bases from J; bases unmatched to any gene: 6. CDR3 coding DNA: TGTGCCAGTAGTATTTTAGCGGGAGAAGTCGAGCAGTACTTC. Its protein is CASSILAGEVEQYF.

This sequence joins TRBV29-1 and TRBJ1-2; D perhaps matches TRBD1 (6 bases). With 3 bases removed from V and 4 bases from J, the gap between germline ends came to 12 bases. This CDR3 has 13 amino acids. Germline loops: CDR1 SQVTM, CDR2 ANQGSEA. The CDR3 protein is CSVDWGAIYGYTF. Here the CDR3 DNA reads TGCAGCGTTGATTGGGGGGCGATCTATGGCTACACCTTC.

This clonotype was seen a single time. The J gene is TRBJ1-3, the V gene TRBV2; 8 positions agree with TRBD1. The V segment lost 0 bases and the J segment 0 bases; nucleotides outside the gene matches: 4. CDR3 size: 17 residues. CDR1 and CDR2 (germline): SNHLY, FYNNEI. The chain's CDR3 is CASSEASGGLSGNTIYF. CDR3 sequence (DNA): TGTGCCAGCAGTGAAGCATCAGGGGGCCTCTCTGGAAACACCATATATTTT.

CDR3 DNA: TGTGCCAGCAGTTTTTGGCCGGACAGTAATAGCAATCAGCCCCAGCATTTT. Translating it yields CASSFWPDSNSNQPQHF. This rearrangement joins TRBV28 to TRBJ1-5, with a tentative D call TRBD1 (6 bases). V lost 3 bases, J lost 0 bases, and 15 bases lay in between. Per the germline V gene, CDR1 is MDHEN and CDR2 is SYDVKM. The CDR3 totals 17 residues.

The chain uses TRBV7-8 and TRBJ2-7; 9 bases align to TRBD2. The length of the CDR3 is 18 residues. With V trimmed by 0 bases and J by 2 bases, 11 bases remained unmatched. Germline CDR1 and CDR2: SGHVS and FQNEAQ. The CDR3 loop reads CASSLAIGPSGTTYEQYF. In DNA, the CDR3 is TGTGCCAGCAGCTTAGCGATAGGCCCTAGCGGGACGACCTACGAGCAGTACTTC.

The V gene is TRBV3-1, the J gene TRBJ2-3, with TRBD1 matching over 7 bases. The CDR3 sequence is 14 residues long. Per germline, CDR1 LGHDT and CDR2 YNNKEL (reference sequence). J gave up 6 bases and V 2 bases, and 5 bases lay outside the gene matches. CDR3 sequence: CASSQIGGNDTQYF. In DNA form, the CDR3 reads TGTGCCAGCAGCCAAATAGGGGGCAACGATACGCAGTATTTT.

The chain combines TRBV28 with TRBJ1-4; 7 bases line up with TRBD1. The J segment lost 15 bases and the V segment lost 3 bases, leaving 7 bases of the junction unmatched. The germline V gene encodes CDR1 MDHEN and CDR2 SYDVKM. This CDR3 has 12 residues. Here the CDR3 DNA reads TGTGCCAGCAGTTTTACGCCGGGACAGTTGTTTTTT. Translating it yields CASSFTPGQLFF.

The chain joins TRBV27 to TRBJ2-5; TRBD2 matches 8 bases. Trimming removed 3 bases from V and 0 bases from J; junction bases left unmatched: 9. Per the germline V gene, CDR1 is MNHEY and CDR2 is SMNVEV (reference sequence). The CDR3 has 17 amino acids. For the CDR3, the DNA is TGTGCCAGCAGTTTGCGGCGGGAGGCGAGGTACCAAGAGACCCAGTACTTC. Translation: CASSLRREARYQETQYF.

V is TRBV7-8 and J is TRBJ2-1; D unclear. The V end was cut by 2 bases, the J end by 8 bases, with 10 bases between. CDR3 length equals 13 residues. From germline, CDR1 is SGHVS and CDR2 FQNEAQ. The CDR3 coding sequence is TGTGCCAGCAGCTTAATGTGGCCGGATGAGCAGTTCTTC. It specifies CASSLMWPDEQFF.

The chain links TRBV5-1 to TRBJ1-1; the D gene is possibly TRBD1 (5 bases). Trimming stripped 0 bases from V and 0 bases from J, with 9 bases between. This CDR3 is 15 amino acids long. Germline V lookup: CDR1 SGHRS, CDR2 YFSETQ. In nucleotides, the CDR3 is TGCGCCAGCAGCTTGGATCAGGGCATGAACACTGAAGCTTTCTTT. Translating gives CASSLDQGMNTEAFF.

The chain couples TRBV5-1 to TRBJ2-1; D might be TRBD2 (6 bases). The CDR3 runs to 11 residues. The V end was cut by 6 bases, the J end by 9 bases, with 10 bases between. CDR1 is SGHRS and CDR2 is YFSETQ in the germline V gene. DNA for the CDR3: TGCGCCAGCATCCAGGGAGGTGAGCAGTTCTTC. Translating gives CASIQGGEQFF.

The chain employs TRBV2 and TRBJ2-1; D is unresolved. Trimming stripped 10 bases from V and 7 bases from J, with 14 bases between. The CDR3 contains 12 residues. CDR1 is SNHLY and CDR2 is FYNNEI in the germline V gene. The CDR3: CATPGQTNEQFF. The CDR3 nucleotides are TGTGCCACCCCGGGTCAGACAAATGAGCAGTTCTTC. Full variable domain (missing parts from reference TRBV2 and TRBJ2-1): EPEVTQTPSHQVTQMGQEVILRCVPISNHLYFYWYRQILGQKVEFLVSFYNNEISEKSEIFDDQFSVERPDGSNFTLKIRSTKLEDSAMYFCATPGQTNEQFFGPGTRLTVL.

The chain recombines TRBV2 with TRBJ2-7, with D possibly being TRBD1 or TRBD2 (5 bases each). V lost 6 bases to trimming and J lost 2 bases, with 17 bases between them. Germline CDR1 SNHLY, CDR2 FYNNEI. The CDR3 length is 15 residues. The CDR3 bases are TGTGCCAGCAGCGATAGCGACAGTCCAGCCTACGAGCAGTACTTC. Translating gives CASSDSDSPAYEQYF. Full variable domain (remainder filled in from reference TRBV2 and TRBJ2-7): EPEVTQTPSHQVTQMGQEVILRCVPISNHLYFYWYRQILGQKVEFLVSFYNNEISEKSEIFDDQFSVERPDGSNFTLKIRSTKLEDSAMYFCASSDSDSPAYEQYFGPGTRLTVT.

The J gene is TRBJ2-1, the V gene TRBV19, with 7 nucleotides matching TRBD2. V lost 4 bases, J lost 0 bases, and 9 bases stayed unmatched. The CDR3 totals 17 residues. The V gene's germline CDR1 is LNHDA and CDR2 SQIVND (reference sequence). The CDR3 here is CASSTRRDYRSYNEQFF. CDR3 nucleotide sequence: TGTGCCAGTAGTACGAGAAGGGACTATCGCTCCTACAATGAGCAGTTCTTC.